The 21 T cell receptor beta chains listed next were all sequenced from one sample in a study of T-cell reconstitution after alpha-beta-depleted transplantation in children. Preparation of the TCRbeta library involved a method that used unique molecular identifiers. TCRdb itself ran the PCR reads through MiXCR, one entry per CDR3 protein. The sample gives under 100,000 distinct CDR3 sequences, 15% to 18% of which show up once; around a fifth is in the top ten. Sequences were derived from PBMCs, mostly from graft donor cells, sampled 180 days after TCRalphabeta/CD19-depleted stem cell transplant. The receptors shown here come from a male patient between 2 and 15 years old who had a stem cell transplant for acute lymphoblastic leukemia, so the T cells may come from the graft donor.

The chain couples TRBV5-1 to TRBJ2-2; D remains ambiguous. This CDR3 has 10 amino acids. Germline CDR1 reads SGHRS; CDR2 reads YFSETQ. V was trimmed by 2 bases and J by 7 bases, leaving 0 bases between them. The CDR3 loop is CASSFGELFF. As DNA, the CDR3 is TGCGCCAGCAGCTTCGGGGAGCTGTTTTTT.

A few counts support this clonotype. The CDR3 DNA reads TGCGCCAGCAGCCAAGACTTCTTTGGAGCGGGGCACCGAACAGATACGCAGTATTTT. Its translation: CASSQDFFGAGHRTDTQYF. This chain joins TRBV4-1 and TRBJ2-3, with TRBD2 matching 7 bases. Losses at the gene ends were 0 bases for V and 3 bases for J; bases not matched to a gene: 15. Germline lookup yields CDR1 MGHRA and CDR2 YSYEKL. The CDR3 length is 19 residues.

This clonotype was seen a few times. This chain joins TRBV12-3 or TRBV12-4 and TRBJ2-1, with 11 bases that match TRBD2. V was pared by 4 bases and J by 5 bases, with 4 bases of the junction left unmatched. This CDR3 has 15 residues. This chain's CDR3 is CASSSLAGVDNEQFF. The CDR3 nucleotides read TGTGCCAGCAGTTCACTAGCGGGGGTGGACAATGAGCAGTTCTTC.

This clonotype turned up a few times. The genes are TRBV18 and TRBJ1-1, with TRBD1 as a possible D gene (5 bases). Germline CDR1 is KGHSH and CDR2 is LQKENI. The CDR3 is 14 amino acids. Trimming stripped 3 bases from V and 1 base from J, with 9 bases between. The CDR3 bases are TGTGCCAGCTCACCGGAACAGGAGAACACTGAAGCTTTCTTT. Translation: CASSPEQENTEAFF.

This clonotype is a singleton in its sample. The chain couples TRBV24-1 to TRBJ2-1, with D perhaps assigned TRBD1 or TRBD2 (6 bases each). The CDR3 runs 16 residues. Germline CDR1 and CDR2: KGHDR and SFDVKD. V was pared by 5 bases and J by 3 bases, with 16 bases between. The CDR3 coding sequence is TGTGCCACCAGTGCCATGAACGGGGGCCTCTACAATGAGCAGTTCTTC. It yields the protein CATSAMNGGLYNEQFF.

The CDR3 DNA follows: TGCGCCAGCAGCTGGACGTCTCCCAATCAGCCCCAGCATTTT. Translating it yields CASSWTSPNQPQHF. This chain connects TRBV5-1 to TRBJ1-5, with D unresolved. The CDR3 consists of 14 residues. Germline CDR1 SGHRS, CDR2 YFSETQ. V lost 3 bases, J lost 3 bases, and 10 bases lay in between. Full variable domain (outside the CDR3, taken from reference TRBV5-1 and TRBJ1-5): KAGVTQTPRYLIKTRGQQVTLSCSPISGHRSVSWYQQTPGQGLQFLFEYFSETQRNKGNFPGRFSGRQFSNSRSEMNVSTLELGDSALYLCASSWTSPNQPQHFGDGTRLSIL.

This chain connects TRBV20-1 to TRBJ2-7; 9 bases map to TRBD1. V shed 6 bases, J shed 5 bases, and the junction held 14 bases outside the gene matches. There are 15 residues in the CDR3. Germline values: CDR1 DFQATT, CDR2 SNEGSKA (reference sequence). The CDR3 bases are TGCAGTGCCAAGAAAGGCGGGACAGGGATCCACGAGCAGTACTTC. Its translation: CSAKKGGTGIHEQYF.

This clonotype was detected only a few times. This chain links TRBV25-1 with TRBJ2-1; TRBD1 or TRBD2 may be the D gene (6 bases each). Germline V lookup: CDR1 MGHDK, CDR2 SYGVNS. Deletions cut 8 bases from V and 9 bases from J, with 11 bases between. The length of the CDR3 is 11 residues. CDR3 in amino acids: CASGGGGEQFF. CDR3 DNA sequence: TGTGCCAGCGGAGGAGGGGGTGAGCAGTTCTTC.

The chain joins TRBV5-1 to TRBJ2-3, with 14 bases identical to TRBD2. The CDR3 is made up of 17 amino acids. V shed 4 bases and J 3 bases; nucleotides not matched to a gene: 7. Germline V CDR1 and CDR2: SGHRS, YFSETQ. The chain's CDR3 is CASSPGLAGGLTDTQYF. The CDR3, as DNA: TGCGCCAGCAGCCCCGGACTAGCGGGGGGCCTTACAGATACGCAGTATTTT.

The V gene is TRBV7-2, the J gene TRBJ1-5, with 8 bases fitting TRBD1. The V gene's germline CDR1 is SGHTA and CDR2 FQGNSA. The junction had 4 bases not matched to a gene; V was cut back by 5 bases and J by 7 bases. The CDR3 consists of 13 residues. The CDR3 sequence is CASSIQGDQPQHF. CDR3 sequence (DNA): TGTGCCAGCAGCATACAGGGGGACCAGCCCCAGCATTTT. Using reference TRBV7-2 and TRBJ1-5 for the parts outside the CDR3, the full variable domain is GAGVSQSPSNKVTEKGKDVELRCDPISGHTALYWYRQSLGQGLEFLIYFQGNSAPDKSGLPSDRFSAERTGGSVSTLTIQRTQQEDSAVYLCASSIQGDQPQHFGDGTRLSIL.

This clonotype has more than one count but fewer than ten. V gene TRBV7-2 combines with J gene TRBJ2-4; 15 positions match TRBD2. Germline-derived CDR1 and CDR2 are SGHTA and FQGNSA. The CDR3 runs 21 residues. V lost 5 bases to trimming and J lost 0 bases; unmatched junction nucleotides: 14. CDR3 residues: CASSAGLAGGLGTLAKNIQYF. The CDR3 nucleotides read TGTGCCAGCAGCGCGGGACTAGCGGGGGGCCTCGGAACGTTAGCCAAAAACATTCAGTACTTC.

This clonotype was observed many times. The CDR3 reads CSASWGKGKNIQYF. Here the CDR3 DNA reads TGCAGTGCTAGCTGGGGGAAGGGCAAAAACATTCAGTACTTC. The V gene is TRBV20-1, the J gene TRBJ2-4; perhaps D is TRBD1 or TRBD2 (5 bases each). The V gene's germline CDR1 is DFQATT and CDR2 SNEGSKA (reference sequence). The ends were cut back, 3 bases at V and 3 bases at J, with 12 bases in the middle. This CDR3 has 14 residues.

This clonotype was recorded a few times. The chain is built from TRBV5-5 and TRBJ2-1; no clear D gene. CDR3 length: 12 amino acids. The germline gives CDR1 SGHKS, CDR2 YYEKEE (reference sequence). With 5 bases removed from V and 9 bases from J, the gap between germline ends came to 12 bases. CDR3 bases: TGTGCCAGCAGTCCCGCGAGTGGTGAGCAGTTCTTC. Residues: CASSPASGEQFF.

The CDR3 region has the DNA TGCAGCGTTGAAGATCCAAGGGCGGACAGGGATTATGGCTACACCTTC. It encodes CSVEDPRADRDYGYTF. The V call is TRBV29-1, the J call TRBJ1-2; TRBD1 matches at 8 bases. V shed 0 bases and J 5 bases; nucleotides not matched to a gene: 11. Germline V gene data show CDR1 as SQVTM and CDR2 as ANQGSEA. The CDR3 has 16 residues.

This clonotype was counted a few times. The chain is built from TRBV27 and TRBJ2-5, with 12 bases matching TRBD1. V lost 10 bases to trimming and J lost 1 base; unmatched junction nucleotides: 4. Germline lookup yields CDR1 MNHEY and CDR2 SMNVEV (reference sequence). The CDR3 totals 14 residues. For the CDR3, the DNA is TGTGCCACACGGGACAGGGGGCGCCAAGAGACCCAGTACTTC. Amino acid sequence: CATRDRGRQETQYF.

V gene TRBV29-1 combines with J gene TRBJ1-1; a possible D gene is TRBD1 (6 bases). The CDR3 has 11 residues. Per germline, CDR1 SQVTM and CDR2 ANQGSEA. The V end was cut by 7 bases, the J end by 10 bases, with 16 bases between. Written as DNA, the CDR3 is TGCAGCGCTACAGCCACAGGGAGAGCTTTCTTT. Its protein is CSATATGRAFF.

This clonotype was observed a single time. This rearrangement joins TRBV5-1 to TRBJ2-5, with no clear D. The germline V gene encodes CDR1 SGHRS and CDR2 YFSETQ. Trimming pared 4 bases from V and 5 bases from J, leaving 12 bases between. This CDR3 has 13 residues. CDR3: CASSPGRWETQYF. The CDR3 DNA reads TGCGCCAGCAGCCCTGGCAGGTGGGAGACCCAGTACTTC. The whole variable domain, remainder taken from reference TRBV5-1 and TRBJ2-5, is KAGVTQTPRYLIKTRGQQVTLSCSPISGHRSVSWYQQTPGQGLQFLFEYFSETQRNKGNFPGRFSGRQFSNSRSEMNVSTLELGDSALYLCASSPGRWETQYFGPGTRLLVL.

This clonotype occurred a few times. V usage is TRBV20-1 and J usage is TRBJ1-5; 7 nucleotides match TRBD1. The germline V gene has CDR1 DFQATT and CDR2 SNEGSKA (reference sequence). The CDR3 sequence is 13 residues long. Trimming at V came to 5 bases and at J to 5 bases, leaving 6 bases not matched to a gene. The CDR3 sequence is CSASTGRDQPQHF. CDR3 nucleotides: TGCAGTGCTTCGACAGGGAGGGATCAGCCCCAGCATTTT.

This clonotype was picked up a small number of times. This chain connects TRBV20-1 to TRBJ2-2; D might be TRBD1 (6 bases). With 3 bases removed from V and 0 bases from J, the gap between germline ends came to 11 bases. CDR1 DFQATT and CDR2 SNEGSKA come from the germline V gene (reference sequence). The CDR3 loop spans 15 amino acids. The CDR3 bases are TGCAGTGCTAGGGGGGACACCGCGAACACCGGGGAGCTGTTTTTT. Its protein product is CSARGDTANTGELFF.

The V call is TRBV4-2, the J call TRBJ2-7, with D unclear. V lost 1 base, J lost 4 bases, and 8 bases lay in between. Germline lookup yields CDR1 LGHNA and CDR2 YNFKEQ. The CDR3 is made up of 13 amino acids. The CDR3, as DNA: TGTGCCAGCAGCCAAGGAGGCGCTTACGAGCAGTACTTC. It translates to CASSQGGAYEQYF.

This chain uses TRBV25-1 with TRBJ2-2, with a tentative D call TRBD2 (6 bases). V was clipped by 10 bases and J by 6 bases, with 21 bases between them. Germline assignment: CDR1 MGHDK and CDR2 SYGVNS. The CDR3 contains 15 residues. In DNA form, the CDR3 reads TGTGCCACCATGGGCGGGACTTCTCGTCCCGGGGAGCTGTTTTTT. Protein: CATMGGTSRPGELFF. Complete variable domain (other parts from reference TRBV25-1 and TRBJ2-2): EADIYQTPRYLVIGTGKKITLECSQTMGHDKMYWYQQDPGMELHLIHYSYGVNSTEKGDLSSESTVSRIRTEHFPLTLESARPSHTSQYLCATMGGTSRPGELFFGEGSRLTVL.